This T cell receptor beta chain was found in a study of blood T cell repertoires in COVID-19. At the level of the study: Donors in the United States, Italy and Spain gave samples during acute or convalescent COVID-19. In each case, the material was cDNA or gDNA derived from T cells, B-cell-depleted T cells, or PBMCs.

As originally analysed: Nucleated cell number was recorded as an estimate derived from reference gene primer amplification. Data came from immunoSEQ multiplex PCR; TCRdb stores just in-frame clones and leaves some out. V and J calls and clone size are as listed in that table; D and trimming were resolved from the DNA. Of some 130,000 clones in the sample, just over 75% are singletons; the top ten hold 10% to 12%. Trimming took 4 bases from V and 6 from J; bases not matched to a gene: 7. The germline gives CDR1 LGHDT, CDR2 YNNKEL (reference sequence). CDR3 length: 14 residues. The chain uses TRBV3-1 (or the pseudogene TRBV3-2) and TRBJ1-2; 8 nucleotides line up with TRBD1. Sample: peripheral blood. The TCR sequence derives from a human donor in a cohort sampled during active COVID-19. CDR3 nucleotides: TGTGCCAGCAGCCTCCTGACAGGGGACAATGGCTACACCTTC. Translation: CASSLLTGDNGYTF.